This T cell receptor beta chain is drawn from a study of T cell responses to AZD1222 COVID-19 vaccine (dated by TCRdb to the early 2020s). In the study overall: Because spike-specific TCR depth and breadth did not differ between the two schedules, AZD1222 recipients who got a second dose at roughly 4 weeks were pooled with those who got a second dose at roughly 12 weeks. TCR sequencing covered roughly 230 trial participants: 200 to 220 given two doses of AZD1222 and approximately 25 given two doses of MenACWY control vaccine. Enrollment into the trials was organized by age into subgroups of 18-55, 56-69 and 70-plus years, and those subgroups contained roughly 160, 29 and 62 TCR-sequenced participants, respectively. Paper-wide results and their limitations: Nearly half of unique spike-specific TCRs reportedly recognized epitopes outside regions mutated in the B.1.351 and B.1.1.7 variants. A significant rise in spike-specific TCR breadth and depth was observed after two AZD1222 doses relative to day 0 and relative to MenACWY recipients. Conclusions about previously exposed vaccinees were limited because only six or seven AZD1222 recipients were SARS-CoV-2 seropositive at baseline. The whole spike protein was spanned by vaccine-associated CD4 TCRs, and dominant responses were seen in regions 160-218 and 743-854. Participants were mostly white British, with more females than males. The authors suggested clonal diversity may have been underestimated. In the small 56-69-year group, the increase in depth fell short of significance, most likely because of low power. Because no day 14 peak-response samples were available, the repertoires could be characterized only after the peak T cell response.

About this clone: Its antigen is still unknown. Within one base of it there is no much larger clone, and no base qualities were kept.

The germline V gene encodes CDR1 MNHEY and CDR2 SMNVEV (reference sequence). Measured from the cysteine to the phenylalanine, the CDR3 is 15 residues long. Only the CDR3 DNA stays, 45 bases, in frame from base 1. V and J are truncated by 3 bases and 2 bases respectively, leaving an intervening sequence of 11 bases. The intended sense of this specimen's time point label: baseline before first vaccination. Samples from vaccinated people were obtained from the UK trials COV001 and COV002, which included a single-blind randomized controlled phase 2/3 trial of AZD1222 (ChAdOx1 nCoV-19) in healthy adults. For TCRbeta chain sequencing, PBMC samples were collected from trial participants at day 0 and at day 28 after the second dose. The CDR3 regions of human TCRbeta chains were analyzed by immunosequencing. The paper's data handling went like this. Repertoire TCRs were matched against a reference library of SARS-CoV-2-specific TCRs generated with the MIRA antigen-specificity platform. Breadth was defined as the fraction of unique TCRs that were SARS-CoV-2-associated. Depth was defined as the fraction of total T cells that were SARS-CoV-2-associated. Using the MIRA data, each spike-specific TCR was mapped to the spike region that the TCR reacts to and placed in a CD4 or CD8 class. Log10-transformed breadth and depth values were compared by one-way ANOVA with Sidak's multiple comparisons tests. TCRdb carries this immuneACCESS record with in-frame sequences only. Its versions omit some clonotypes, under half of them owing to an unresolved V gene in the studies checked, with the rest unexplained. D and trimming come from the DNA, and the V and J calls and clone size come from that table. For this sample there are approximately 200,000 clones; about 90% appear just once. The ten largest account for roughly 7.7% of the sample.

The sequence is built from TRBV27 and TRBJ2-1, and perhaps TRBD2 as D gene, on 6 matching bases. This TCR was sampled from an adult in good health. The sequencing here drew on peripheral blood, taken on day 0 of AZD1222 vaccination. The DNA sequence is as follows: TGTGCCAGCAGTTTGCGGGACGGGGCCTACAATGAGCAGTTCTTC. Translated, this is CASSLRDGAYNEQFF.